This section outlines one TCR beta chain sequence together with its context. Its antigen is not identified. An absence of ophthalmopathy progression within 18 months meant stable Graves' hyperthyroidism. On the basis of clinical symptoms, serum thyroxine and TRAb, thyroid ultrasound and orbital computed tomography, diagnoses were made. PBMCs stemmed from approximately 9.1 ml fresh peripheral blood. These data belong to a study of T cells in Graves' hyperthyroidism and ophthalmopathy. Points from the study as a whole: Most clonotypes expanded in the thyroid (above 0.001) were also present in blood.

CDR1 and CDR2 from the germline V gene are SGDLS and YYNGEE. This CDR3 has 18 amino acids. Trimming pared 0 bases from V and 0 bases from J, leaving 16 bases between. RNA transcripts yielded amplified TCR beta CDR3 regions. The HTBI set primed first-round TCR CDR3 RT-PCR. TCRdb ran MiXCR on the multiplex PCR reads and lists one entry per CDR3 protein. The table lists 350,000 to 400,000 distinct CDR3 sequences, under 15% of them singletons. This chain links TRBV9 with TRBJ2-1; D unresolved. Sequenced input: blood. The receptor was isolated from a woman aged 25-40 years with Graves' hyperthyroidism. The DNA for the CDR3 is TGTGCCAGCAGCGTAGTGGGAAGGCTTCAAAGCTCCTACAATGAGCAGTTCTTC. Encoded protein: CASSVVGRLQSSYNEQFF. Supplemented by reference TRBV9 and TRBJ2-1, the full variable domain reads DSGVTQTPKHLITATGQRVTLRCSPRSGDLSVYWYQQSLDQGLQFLIQYYNGEERAKGNILERFSAQQFPDLHSELNLSSLELGDSALYFCASSVVGRLQSSYNEQFFGPGTRLTVL.